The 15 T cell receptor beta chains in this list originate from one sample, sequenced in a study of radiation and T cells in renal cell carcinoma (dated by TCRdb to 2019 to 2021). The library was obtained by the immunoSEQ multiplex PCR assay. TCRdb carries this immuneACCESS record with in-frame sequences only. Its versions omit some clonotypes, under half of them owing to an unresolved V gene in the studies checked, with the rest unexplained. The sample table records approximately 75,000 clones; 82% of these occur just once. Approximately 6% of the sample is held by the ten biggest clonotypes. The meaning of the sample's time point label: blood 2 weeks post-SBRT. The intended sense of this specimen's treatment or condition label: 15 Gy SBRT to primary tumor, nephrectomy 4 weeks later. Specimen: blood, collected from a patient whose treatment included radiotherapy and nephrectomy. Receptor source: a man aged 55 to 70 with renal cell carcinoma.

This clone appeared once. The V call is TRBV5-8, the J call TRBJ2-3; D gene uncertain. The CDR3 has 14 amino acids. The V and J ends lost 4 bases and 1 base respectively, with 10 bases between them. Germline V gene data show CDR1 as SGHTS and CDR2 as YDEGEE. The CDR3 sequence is CASSPLGGTDTQYF. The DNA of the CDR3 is TGTGCCAGCAGCCCCCTTGGGGGCACAGATACGCAGTATTTT.

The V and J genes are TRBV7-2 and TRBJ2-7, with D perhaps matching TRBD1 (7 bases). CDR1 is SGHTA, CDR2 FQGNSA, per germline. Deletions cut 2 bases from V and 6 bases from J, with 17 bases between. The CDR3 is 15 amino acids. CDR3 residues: CASSLNPGGGGEQYF. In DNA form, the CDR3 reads TGTGCCAGCAGCTTAAACCCTGGAGGGGGCGGCGAGCAGTACTTC.

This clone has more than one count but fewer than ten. Here the CDR3 reads CSVGDSPYNEQFF. The CDR3 DNA sequence: TGCAGCGTAGGGGACAGCCCCTACAATGAGCAGTTCTTC. The chain links TRBV29-1 to TRBJ2-1, with 7 bases fitting TRBD1. Germline V gives CDR1 SQVTM, CDR2 ANQGSEA. V gave up 6 bases and J gave up 2 bases; unmatched junction bases: 4. This CDR3 region has 13 residues.

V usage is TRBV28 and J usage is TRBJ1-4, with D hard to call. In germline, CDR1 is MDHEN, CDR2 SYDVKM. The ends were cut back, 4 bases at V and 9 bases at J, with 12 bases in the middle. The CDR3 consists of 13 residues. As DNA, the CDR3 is TGTGCCAGCAGTTGGGAGGCGGGGAAAAAACTGTTTTTT. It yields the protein CASSWEAGKKLFF.

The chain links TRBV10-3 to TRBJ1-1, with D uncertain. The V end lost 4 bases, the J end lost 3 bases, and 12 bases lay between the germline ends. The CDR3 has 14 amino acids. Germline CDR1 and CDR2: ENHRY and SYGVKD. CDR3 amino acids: CAISGNLGDTEAFF. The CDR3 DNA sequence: TGTGCCATCAGTGGGAACCTTGGGGACACTGAAGCTTTCTTT.

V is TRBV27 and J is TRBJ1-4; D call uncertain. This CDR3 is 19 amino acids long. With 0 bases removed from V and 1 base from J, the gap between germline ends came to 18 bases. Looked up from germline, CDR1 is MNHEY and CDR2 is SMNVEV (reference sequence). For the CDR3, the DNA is TGTGCCAGCAGTTTATCCGCGGACCCACCTACGCTAACTAATGAAAAACTGTTTTTT. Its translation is CASSLSADPPTLTNEKLFF.

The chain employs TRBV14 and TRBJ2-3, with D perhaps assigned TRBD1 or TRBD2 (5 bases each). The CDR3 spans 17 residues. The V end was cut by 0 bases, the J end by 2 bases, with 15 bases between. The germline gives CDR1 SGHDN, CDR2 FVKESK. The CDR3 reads CASSQDTGPLYTDTQYF. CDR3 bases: TGTGCCAGCAGCCAAGATACGGGACCGCTGTACACAGATACGCAGTATTTT.

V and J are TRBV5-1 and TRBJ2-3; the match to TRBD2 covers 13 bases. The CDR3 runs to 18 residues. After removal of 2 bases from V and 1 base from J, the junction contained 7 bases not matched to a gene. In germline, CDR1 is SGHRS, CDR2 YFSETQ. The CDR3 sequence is CASSFPGLAGVGTDTQYF. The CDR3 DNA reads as TGCGCCAGCAGCTTCCCAGGACTAGCGGGAGTCGGCACAGATACGCAGTATTTT.

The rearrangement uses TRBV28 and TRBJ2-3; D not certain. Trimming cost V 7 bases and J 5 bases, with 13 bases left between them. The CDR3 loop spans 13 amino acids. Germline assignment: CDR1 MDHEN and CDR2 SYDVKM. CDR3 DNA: TGTGCCAGCACCCCCACCCCCCTAGATACGCAGTATTTT. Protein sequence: CASTPTPLDTQYF.

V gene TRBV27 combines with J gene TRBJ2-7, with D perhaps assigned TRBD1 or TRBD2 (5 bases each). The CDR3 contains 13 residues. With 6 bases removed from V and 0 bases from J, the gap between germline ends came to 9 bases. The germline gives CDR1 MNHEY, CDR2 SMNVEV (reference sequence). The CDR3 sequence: CASRGTTSYEQYF. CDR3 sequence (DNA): TGTGCCAGCAGGGGGACCACCTCCTACGAGCAGTACTTC.

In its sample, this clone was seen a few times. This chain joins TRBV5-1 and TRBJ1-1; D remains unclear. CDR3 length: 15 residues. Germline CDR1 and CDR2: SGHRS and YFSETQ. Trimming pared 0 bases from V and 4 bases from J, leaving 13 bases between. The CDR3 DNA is TGCGCCAGCAGCTTGGACAGCGGAGGGTCCACTGAAGCTTTCTTT. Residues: CASSLDSGGSTEAFF.

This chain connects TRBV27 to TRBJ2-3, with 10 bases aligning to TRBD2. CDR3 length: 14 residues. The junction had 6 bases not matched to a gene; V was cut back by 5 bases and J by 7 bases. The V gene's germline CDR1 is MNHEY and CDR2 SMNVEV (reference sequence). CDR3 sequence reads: CASSRASGRHTQYF. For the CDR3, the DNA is TGTGCCAGCAGTCGGGCTAGCGGGAGACATACGCAGTATTTT.

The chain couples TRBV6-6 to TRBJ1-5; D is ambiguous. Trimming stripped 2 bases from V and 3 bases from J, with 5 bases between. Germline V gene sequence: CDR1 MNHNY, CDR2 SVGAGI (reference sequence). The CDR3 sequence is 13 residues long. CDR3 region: CASSYRNNQPQHF. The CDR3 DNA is TGTGCCAGCAGTTACCGCAACAATCAGCCCCAGCATTTT.

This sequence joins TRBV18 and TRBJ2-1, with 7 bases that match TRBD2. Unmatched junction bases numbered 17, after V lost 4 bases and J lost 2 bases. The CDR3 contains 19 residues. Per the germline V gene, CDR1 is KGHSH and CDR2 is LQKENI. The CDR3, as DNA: TGTGCCAGCTCACAGTATCCCCCTATCCCGGGAGGCCCCTACAATGAGCAGTTCTTC. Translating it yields CASSQYPPIPGGPYNEQFF.

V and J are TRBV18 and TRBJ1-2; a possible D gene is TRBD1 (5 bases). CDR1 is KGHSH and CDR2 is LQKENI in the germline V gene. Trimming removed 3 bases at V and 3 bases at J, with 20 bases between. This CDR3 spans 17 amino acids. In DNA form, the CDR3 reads TGTGCCAGCTCACCTGCCCCACGGGCCTCGGGGGACTATGGCTACACCTTC. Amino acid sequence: CASSPAPRASGDYGYTF. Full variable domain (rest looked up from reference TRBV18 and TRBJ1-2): NAGVMQNPRHLVRRRGQEARLRCSPMKGHSHVYWYRQLPEEGLKFMVYLQKENIIDESGMPKERFSAEFPKEGPSILRIQQVVRGDSAAYFCASSPAPRASGDYGYTFGSGTRLTVV.